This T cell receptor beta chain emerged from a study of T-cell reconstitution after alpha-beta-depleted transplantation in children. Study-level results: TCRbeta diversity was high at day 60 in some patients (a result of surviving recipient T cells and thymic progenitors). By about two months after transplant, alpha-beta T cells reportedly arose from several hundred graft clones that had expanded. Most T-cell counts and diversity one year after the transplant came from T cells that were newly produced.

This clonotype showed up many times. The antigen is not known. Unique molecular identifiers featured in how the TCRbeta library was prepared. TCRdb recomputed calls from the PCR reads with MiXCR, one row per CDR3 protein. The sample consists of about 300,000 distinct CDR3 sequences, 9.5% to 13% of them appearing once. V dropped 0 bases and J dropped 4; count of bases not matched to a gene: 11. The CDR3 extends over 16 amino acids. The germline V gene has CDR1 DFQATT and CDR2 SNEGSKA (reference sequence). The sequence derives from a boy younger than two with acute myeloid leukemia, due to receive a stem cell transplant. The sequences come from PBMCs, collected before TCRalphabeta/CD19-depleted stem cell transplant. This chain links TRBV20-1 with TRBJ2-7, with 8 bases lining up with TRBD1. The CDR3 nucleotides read TGCAGTGCTAGAGATCCCTCCAGGGGGCTGGAATACGAGCAGTACTTC. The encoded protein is CSARDPSRGLEYEQYF.